This paragraph reports one T cell receptor beta chain. These data belong to a study of blood T cell repertoires in COVID-19. Whole-study context: Sample material is recorded as cDNA or gDNA derived from T cells, B-cell-depleted T cells, or PBMCs.

The CDR3 loop spans 14 amino acids. Trimming shortened V by 4 bases and J by 1 base, and 7 bases separated the two germline ends. CDR1 is MRHNA and CDR2 is SNTAGT in the germline V gene. Seattle patient enrollment occurred during active infection, with longitudinal follow-up thereafter. Per the study methods: Scientists estimated how many nucleated cells there were by amplifying reference gene primers. Assay: immunoSEQ multiplex PCR; the TCRdb copy retains only in-frame clones and omits some. V and J calls and clone size are those listed in that table; D and trimming were worked out from the DNA. The data contain more than 60,000 clones, under 90% of them singletons.

This TCR came from a man over 45 with COVID-19, enrolled during active disease. The sample was peripheral blood. The chain uses TRBV6-4 and TRBJ2-2; D not resolved. Here the CDR3 reads CASSVARNTGELFF. The CDR3 coding sequence is TGTGCCAGCAGTGTAGCTCGGAACACCGGGGAGCTGTTTTTT.